A selection of T cell receptor beta chains follows, all from one sample in a study of PD-L1 blockade in urothelial cancer. The protocol was immunoSEQ multiplex PCR, while the TCRdb copy is restricted to in-frame clones and leaves out a portion. The table has 95,000 or so clones, about nine tenths seen once. The sequencing here drew on PBMCs, taken around atezolizumab (anti-PD-L1) treatment. The receptors come from a man in his sixties with urothelial cancer. The CDR3 runs from the conserved cysteine through the conserved F or W. A D gene is named only where the DNA matches it firmly. Size is omitted from some rows. Given values are once, few, many or a class for expanded clones.

D gene	V gene	clone size	J gene	CDR3 protein
NA	TRBV21-1	few	TRBJ1-6	CASSTRQGASSPLHF
TRBD2	TRBV5-1	NA	TRBJ2-1	CASPPGGSNEQFF
TRBD2	TRBV5-1	once	TRBJ2-7	CASSLVGGGNDEQYF
TRBD1	TRBV19	NA	TRBJ2-5	CASTQRGRIEETQYF
NA	TRBV5-1	NA	TRBJ2-7	CASSPSHEGSYEQYF
NA	TRBV28	once	TRBJ2-7	CASSPAAQGAYEQYF
TRBD2	TRBV15	NA	TRBJ2-3	CATSRGLAGTDTQYF
NA	TRBV5-1	NA	TRBJ2-3	CASRAEADTQYF
TRBD1	TRBV5-1	NA	TRBJ2-7	CASSPGQGAKISYEQYF
NA	TRBV5-1	once	TRBJ2-3	CASSRGLPTDTQYF
TRBD1	TRBV2	NA	TRBJ2-2	CASRGTGGGTGELFF
TRBD1	TRBV7-9	NA	TRBJ2-7	CASSLAGQIYEQYF
TRBD2	TRBV5-6	NA	TRBJ2-3	CASSLGGRAGEDTQYF
NA	TRBV15	NA	TRBJ2-2	CATSRFTNTGELFF
TRBD1	TRBV14	few	TRBJ1-2	CASSLDRNYGYTF
NA	TRBV14	NA	TRBJ2-1	CASSPPVISSYNEQFF
TRBD2	TRBV7-9	NA	TRBJ2-1	CASTPLAGGQSEQFF
NA	TRBV7-9	NA	TRBJ2-5	CASRPLGQETQYF
TRBD2	TRBV6-1	NA	TRBJ2-3	CASARVLAGADTQYF
TRBD1	TRBV7-3	NA	TRBJ2-6	CASSLWDRGLPRPGANVLTF
TRBD1	TRBV7-2	NA	TRBJ1-5	CASSLSIDRVGGQPQHF
NA	TRBV18	NA	TRBJ2-3	CASSRGATDTQYF
TRBD2	TRBV28	NA	TRBJ2-7	CASSVSGGAFSYEQYF
TRBD1	TRBV19	NA	TRBJ2-7	CASRFTGGEQYF
NA	TRBV27	NA	TRBJ1-5	CASSSRGGGQPQHF
NA	TRBV4-1	NA	TRBJ2-1	CASSQDFRTASSYNEQFF
TRBD2	TRBV7-3	NA	TRBJ2-7	CASSLGGDGNSYEQYF
NA	TRBV27	NA	TRBJ2-2	CASRTGLSLGGLFF
TRBD1	TRBV28	NA	TRBJ1-5	CASSFSGGGSNQPQHF
TRBD1	TRBV7-9	NA	TRBJ1-1	CASSPGTGGAFF
NA	TRBV19	NA	TRBJ2-4	CASRGGAGGNIQYF
TRBD2	TRBV4-2	once	TRBJ2-3	CASSQGQTSGATQYF
NA	TRBV7-2	NA	TRBJ2-3	CASSSEGADTQYF
NA	TRBV18	NA	TRBJ2-1	CASSSSGTHNEQFF
NA	TRBV14	NA	TRBJ1-2	CASSQISGGQGYGYTF
TRBD2	TRBV6-5	NA	TRBJ2-5	CASSIPGLADETQYF
NA	TRBV5-6	NA	TRBJ1-2	CASSLGGTPYGYTF
TRBD2	TRBV7-2	NA	TRBJ2-1	CASSRRTSGGGGEQFF
NA	TRBV6-5	NA	TRBJ2-5	CASSPRGGVQETQYF
TRBD1	TRBV7-3	NA	TRBJ2-2	CASSSTGDREVPGELFF
NA	TRBV27	NA	TRBJ1-5	CASSRTGGTYSNQPQHF
TRBD2	TRBV5-6	NA	TRBJ2-3	CASSFSSGRSTDTQYF
NA	TRBV18	once	TRBJ2-5	CASSPVGGSTETQYF
TRBD1	TRBV5-1	NA	TRBJ1-1	CASRPMTGEVTEAFF
TRBD1	TRBV25-1	NA	TRBJ2-3	CASSAQGAVTDTQYF
TRBD2	TRBV19	NA	TRBJ2-1	CASSYSAGGSNEQFF
NA	TRBV5-6	once	TRBJ1-1	CASSLRLVTEAFF
NA	TRBV15	NA	TRBJ2-2	CATSPTKTYTGELFF
TRBD1	TRBV7-9	NA	TRBJ1-2	CASSTESRGNGYTF
NA	TRBV6-6	NA	TRBJ2-1	CASRKGGVGAAEQFF
TRBD1	TRBV6-6	NA	TRBJ2-7	CASRLGQQQSYEQYF
NA	TRBV21-1	NA	TRBJ2-7	CASSQLAGGSYEQYF
TRBD1	TRBV5-1	NA	TRBJ1-3	CASSLVGQGALSSGNTIYF
NA	TRBV27	once	TRBJ1-5	CASMKGAGNQPQHF
NA	TRBV5-1	NA	TRBJ1-1	CASSGGDRTEAFF